This T cell receptor (beta chain) emerged from a study of PD-1 blockade in classical Hodgkin lymphoma. Whole-study findings and limits: Complete responders possessed baseline diversity comparable to newly diagnosed patients. Although disease activity or prior therapy may be involved, causes of the repertoire differences remain undefined. Reported baseline diversity: healthy donors highest, relapsed/refractory patients lowest. Some patients began nivolumab under 1 year after ASCT. These patients were excluded from later analyses.

Some clones are missing from TCRdb's copy, which holds only in-frame ones; the method was immunoSEQ multiplex PCR. In the table there are tens of thousands of clones, 65% to 90% of which are singletons. Time point described: cycle 4 day 1 (C4D1), after 6 weeks of nivolumab. All the patients suffered relapse after autologous stem cell transplantation, and brentuximab vedotin exposure differed. The CD4+ T cells used were purified from thawed PBMCs through magnetic negative selection. As for this clone: What it recognizes is unknown.

This sample comprised CD4+ T cells from blood, obtained before the fourth cycle of nivolumab. This sequence was found in a human donor with classical Hodgkin lymphoma.

The CDR3 DNA follows: TGTGCCAGCAGCTACCGGGACAGGGTATTTGACGAGCAGTACTTC. Encoded protein: CASSYRDRVFDEQYF. The chain links TRBV4-2 to TRBJ2-7; 9 bases align to TRBD1. The germline V gene encodes CDR1 LGHNA and CDR2 YNFKEQ. The CDR3 length is 15 residues. V shed 5 bases and J 5 bases; nucleotides not matched to a gene: 10.